In its sample, the clone carrying this TCR beta chain was seen a few times. Its antigen is unidentified. This CDR3 is 15 amino acids long. Germline values: CDR1 SGHTA, CDR2 FQGNSA. The V and J ends lost 4 bases and 4 bases, in that order; junction bases with no gene match: 9. The entry originates in a study of cytomegalovirus exposure and HLA in healthy donors. General study findings and limits: In a later analysis, a missense DCLRE1C variant was linked to TCR beta V- and J-gene trimming. Available immune exposure information covered CMV serostatus only. Three CMV-associated chains were confirmed in vitro to be specific for CMV antigens.

The PCR employed 60 Vbeta primers together with 13 Jbeta primers. The table came from immunoSEQ multiplex PCR; TCRdb's copy has only in-frame clones and leaves some out. The data show 100,000 to 150,000 clones, with 70% to 85% seen just once and about 1.8% held by the top ten. Sequencing was done on a sample of PBMCs. The chain uses TRBV7-2 and TRBJ2-7, with 8 bases identical to TRBD1. The source is a boy aged 10-17 years in good health and CMV-seronegative. Here the CDR3 DNA reads TGTGCCAGCAGCTCCGAAGTTACAGGGGGGTACGAGCAGTACTTC. Protein product: CASSSEVTGGYEQYF.